The 23 T cell receptor beta chains listed next were all sequenced from one sample in a study of identical twins. From the 5' RACE reads, TCRdb called clonotypes with MiXCR, one entry per CDR3 protein. This sample yields approximately 890,000 distinct CDR3 sequences, of which about 12% are seen a single time; roughly 1.5% belongs to the top ten. These data are also associated with another study on yellow fever vaccine responses in identical twins.

Sequencing was performed on PBMCs. The receptors stem from a woman younger than 35 in good health.

This clonotype occurred a few times. The gene calls are TRBV20-1 and TRBJ2-3, with TRBD1 identical over 7 bases. V was pared by 4 bases and J by 6 bases, with 7 bases of the junction left unmatched. Germline-derived CDR1 and CDR2 are DFQATT and SNEGSKA (reference sequence). CDR3 length: 13 residues. The CDR3 region is CSATVEGADTQYF. The CDR3 coding sequence is TGCAGTGCTACCGTCGAGGGGGCCGATACGCAGTATTTT.

The table lists this clonotype with a few counts. The chain carries TRBV11-3 and TRBJ2-1, with TRBD2 identical over 11 bases. The J segment lost 6 bases and the V segment lost 2 bases, leaving 3 bases of the junction unmatched. This CDR3 comprises 15 residues. Germline V CDR1 and CDR2: SGHNT, YENEEA. CDR3 nucleotides: TGTGCCAGCAGCTTACCTAGCGGGAGGACCAATGAGCAGTTCTTC. Its translation: CASSLPSGRTNEQFF. Combining the CDR3 with reference TRBV11-3 and TRBJ2-1 gives the whole variable domain EAGVVQSPRYKIIEKKQPVAFWCNPISGHNTLYWYLQNLGQGPELLIRYENEEAVDDSQLPKDRFSAERLKGVDSTLKIQPAELGDSAVYLCASSLPSGRTNEQFFGPGTRLTVL.

The chain has TRBV24-1 and TRBJ2-1; 7 bases align to TRBD1. V was pared by 4 bases and J by 6 bases, with 5 bases of the junction left unmatched. Germline V lookup: CDR1 KGHDR, CDR2 SFDVKD. The CDR3 runs 14 residues. The CDR3 protein is CATSERGGGNEQFF. CDR3 in DNA: TGTGCCACCAGTGAGAGAGGGGGCGGCAATGAGCAGTTCTTC.

This chain uses TRBV12-3 or TRBV12-4 with TRBJ1-2; D not certain. Trimming took 1 base from V and 5 from J, leaving 8 bases between them. The CDR3 sequence is 13 residues long. The CDR3 protein is CASSLVRLYGYTF. The CDR3 region has the DNA TGTGCCAGCAGTTTAGTAAGGCTTTATGGCTACACCTTC.

The J gene is TRBJ1-1, the V gene TRBV7-6; 7 bases line up with TRBD1. Trimming at V came to 4 bases and at J to 4 bases, leaving 12 bases not matched to a gene. This CDR3 contains 16 residues. Per the germline V gene, CDR1 is SGHVS and CDR2 is FNYEAQ. The CDR3 reads CASSSTYRQGGTEAFF. The CDR3 region has the DNA TGTGCCAGCAGCTCTACTTACCGACAGGGCGGCACTGAAGCTTTCTTT.

The chain combines TRBV5-4 with TRBJ2-1, with 11 nucleotides matching TRBD2. The V gene's germline CDR1 is SGHNT and CDR2 YYREEE (reference sequence). V trimming: 2 bases; J trimming: 9 bases; junction bases outside the gene matches: 7. The CDR3 sequence is 15 residues long. Written as DNA, the CDR3 is TGTGCCAGCAGCTTCCTAGCGGGGGGATTGGGTGAGCAGTTCTTC. Translated: CASSFLAGGLGEQFF.

This clonotype was picked up a small number of times. The chain joins TRBV7-2 to TRBJ1-1; possible D gene TRBD1, 5 bases. Germline V gene sequence: CDR1 SGHTA, CDR2 FQGNSA. The V gene lost 1 base and the J gene lost 2 bases, with 11 bases spanning the gap. There are 15 residues in the CDR3. The CDR3 is CASSLVAQGNTEAFF. The CDR3 DNA reads as TGTGCCAGCAGCTTAGTCGCGCAGGGTAACACTGAAGCTTTCTTT.

V is TRBV28 and J is TRBJ2-1; perhaps TRBD1 as D (6 bases). In germline, CDR1 is MDHEN, CDR2 SYDVKM. Between the trimmed V and J ends, which lost 5 bases and 4 bases, there was a span of 18 bases. This CDR3 has 16 amino acids. The CDR3 loop reads CASSILGGVRYNEQFF. The CDR3 DNA reads as TGTGCCAGCAGTATCCTAGGGGGAGTAAGGTACAATGAGCAGTTCTTC.

The chain combines TRBV27 with TRBJ2-2; tentative D call: TRBD2 (5 bases). Deletions cut 0 bases from V and 6 bases from J, with 20 bases between. In germline, CDR1 is MNHEY, CDR2 SMNVEV (reference sequence). The CDR3 is 18 residues long. CDR3 nucleotides: TGTGCCAGCAGTTTATCACTAGTGCGACGGGAATACTCCGGGGAGCTGTTTTTT. Translated: CASSLSLVRREYSGELFF.

This clonotype was observed many times. The chain combines TRBV12-3 or TRBV12-4 with TRBJ2-2; D ambiguous. V dropped 3 bases and J dropped 6 bases, with 8 bases sitting between them. The CDR3 runs to 13 residues. The CDR3 here is CASSFRYAGELFF. In DNA, the CDR3 is TGTGCCAGCAGTTTTCGGTACGCCGGGGAGCTGTTTTTT.

The V and J genes are TRBV5-5 and TRBJ1-6; TRBD1 is a possible D gene (5 bases). The germline V and J ends were trimmed by 0 bases and 9 bases, with 13 bases remaining between them. This CDR3 is built from 15 residues. Germline-derived CDR1 and CDR2 are SGHKS and YYEKEE (reference sequence). This CDR3 is CASSLGVGVGSPLHF. CDR3 bases: TGTGCCAGCAGCTTGGGAGTAGGGGTGGGTTCACCCCTCCACTTT. The full variable domain, with the rest looked up from reference TRBV5-5 and TRBJ1-6, is DAGVTQSPTHLIKTRGQQVTLRCSPISGHKSVSWYQQVLGQGPQFIFQYYEKEERGRGNFPDRFSARQFPNYSSELNVNALLLGDSALYLCASSLGVGVGSPLHFGNGTRLTVT.

This clonotype appeared a few times. V gene TRBV15 combines with J gene TRBJ1-6, with D unresolved. The CDR3 has 13 residues. CDR1 and CDR2 (germline): LNHNV, YYDKDF (reference sequence). Trimming took 9 bases from V and 9 from J, leaving 15 bases between them. CDR3 residues: CATRPSAGSPLHF. The DNA of the CDR3 is TGTGCCACAAGGCCATCAGCCGGTTCACCCCTCCACTTT. The full variable domain, in which reference TRBV15 and TRBJ1-6 provide the parts outside the CDR3, is DAMVIQNPRYQVTQFGKPVTLSCSQTLNHNVMYWYQQKSSQAPKLLFHYYDKDFNNEADTPDNFQSRRPNTSFCFLDIRSPGLGDTAMYLCATRPSAGSPLHFGNGTRLTVT.

As DNA, the CDR3 is TGTGCCAGCAGTTTGGGAGTACGGGGGGGCCTCAACAATGAGCAGTTCTTC. Amino acids: CASSLGVRGGLNNEQFF. The V call is TRBV28, the J call TRBJ2-1, with 8 nucleotides matching TRBD2. The trim removed 3 bases at V and 5 bases at J, leaving 12 bases unmatched. The CDR3 runs 17 residues. Germline V gene data show CDR1 as MDHEN and CDR2 as SYDVKM. Using reference TRBV28 and TRBJ2-1 for the parts outside the CDR3, the full variable domain is DVKVTQSSRYLVKRTGEKVFLECVQDMDHENMFWYRQDPGLGLRLIYFSYDVKMKEKGDIPEGYSVSREKKERFSLILESASTNQTSMYLCASSLGVRGGLNNEQFFGPGTRLTVL.

At least ten counts were recorded for this clonotype. The V call is TRBV4-1, the J call TRBJ2-1; D is tentatively TRBD1 or TRBD2 (6 bases each). This CDR3 region has 13 residues. Germline CDR1 and CDR2: MGHRA and YSYEKL. With 1 base removed from V and 8 bases from J, the gap between germline ends came to 9 bases. CDR3 sequence: CASSQGRGDEQFF. The CDR3 DNA reads as TGCGCCAGCAGCCAAGGAAGGGGGGATGAGCAGTTCTTC.

CDR3 amino acids: CASSQEQRWTQYF. CDR3 nucleotide sequence: TGCGCCAGCAGCCAAGAACAGAGATGGACGCAGTATTTT. The chain recombines TRBV4-1 with TRBJ2-3; D call uncertain. Germline CDR1 is MGHRA and CDR2 is YSYEKL. V lost 0 bases and J lost 9, with 10 bases in between. The CDR3 sequence is 13 residues long.

There are a few counts of this clonotype. This sequence joins TRBV7-2 and TRBJ1-1, with 7 bases matching TRBD1. The germline gives CDR1 SGHTA, CDR2 FQGNSA. The CDR3 has 15 residues. V shed 5 bases, J shed 1 base, and the junction held 7 bases outside the gene matches. CDR3 coding DNA: TGTGCCAGCAGCCCATACACAGGGGCGAACACTGAAGCTTTCTTT. Translated: CASSPYTGANTEAFF.

The rearrangement uses TRBV2 and TRBJ2-7; TRBD2 aligns across 14 bases. V shed 6 bases and J 1 base; nucleotides not matched to a gene: 14. In germline, CDR1 is SNHLY, CDR2 FYNNEI. The CDR3 has 19 residues. As DNA, the CDR3 is TGTGCCAGCAGCTCCGGACTAGCGGGGGGTCAATTATATTCCTACGAGCAGTACGTC. This translates into CASSSGLAGGQLYSYEQYV.

As DNA, the CDR3 is TGTGCCATCAGTGAGTCGAGGTCCGGGGCTTCCGGGGAGCTGTTTTTT. Translation: CAISESRSGASGELFF. This chain uses TRBV10-3 with TRBJ2-2, with D possibly being TRBD1 or TRBD2 (5 bases each). Germline V gene sequence: CDR1 ENHRY, CDR2 SYGVKD. The CDR3 spans 16 residues. V was clipped by 0 bases and J by 6 bases, with 14 bases between them.

The chain uses TRBV28 and TRBJ1-1, with 9 bases lining up with TRBD1. With V trimmed by 1 base and J by 5 bases, 5 bases remained unmatched. CDR3 length: 15 residues. Germline V lookup: CDR1 MDHEN, CDR2 SYDVKM. CDR3 amino acids: CASSLLGQGRTEAFF. The CDR3 bases are TGTGCCAGCAGTTTATTGGGACAGGGTAGAACTGAAGCTTTCTTT.

This sequence joins TRBV11-1 and TRBJ2-3, with 16 bases fitting TRBD2. The germline V gene has CDR1 SGHAT and CDR2 FQDESV (reference sequence). This CDR3 contains 18 residues. V lost 2 bases, J lost 2 bases, and 4 bases stayed unmatched. This chain's CDR3 is CASSLTGTSGRATDTQYF. The CDR3 nucleotides are TGTGCCAGCAGCTTAACCGGGACTAGCGGGAGGGCCACAGATACGCAGTATTTT.

This clonotype was counted between two and nine times. The rearrangement uses TRBV20-1 and TRBJ1-5; D might be TRBD1 (5 bases). Germline assignment: CDR1 DFQATT and CDR2 SNEGSKA (reference sequence). This CDR3 has 13 residues. V was trimmed by 7 bases and J by 1 base, leaving 11 bases between them. CDR3: CSVRDGSNQPQHF. The CDR3 DNA reads TGCAGTGTCAGGGACGGAAGCAATCAGCCCCAGCATTTT.

V and J are TRBV3-1 and TRBJ2-1; 11 positions agree with TRBD2. Germline CDR1 reads LGHDT; CDR2 reads YNNKEL (reference sequence). With 3 bases clipped from V and 7 bases from J, the junction kept 5 bases outside the gene matches. CDR3 length: 15 amino acids. The CDR3 sequence: CASSHLAGGQNEQFF. In DNA form, the CDR3 reads TGTGCCAGCAGCCACCTAGCGGGAGGTCAGAATGAGCAGTTCTTC.

The chain carries TRBV13 and TRBJ2-7; perhaps TRBD1 as D (5 bases). V was pared by 5 bases and J by 7 bases, with 21 bases between. Germline V gene sequence: CDR1 PRHDT, CDR2 FYEKMQ (reference sequence). This CDR3 region has 15 residues. The CDR3 region is CASSTRDSRSWEQYF. CDR3 in DNA: TGTGCCAGCAGCACACGAGACAGCCGCTCTTGGGAGCAGTACTTC.